This T cell receptor (beta chain) is from a study of a mutant IDH1 vaccine in newly diagnosed glioma (dated by TCRdb to 2020 to 2022). Regarding the research as a whole: Across visits V03 through V10, patients got a total of eight vaccinations, given in weeks 1, 3, 5, 7, 11, 15, 19 and 23. In the chemotherapy-containing groups, vaccination started alongside temozolomide cycles, whereas in patients who had radiotherapy alone it started 4-6 weeks after radiotherapy. Of the approximately 34 patients who were treated, 62.5% were male and approximately 38% were female, and the mean age was approximately 40 years. Before enrollment, most patients had been given radiochemotherapy with temozolomide as standard therapy, while the rest had received either radiotherapy alone or temozolomide alone. Peripheral blood samples were drawn at six visits, namely V03 (baseline), V05, V07, V10, V12 and V13. For exploratory analyses, around 23 treated patients had longitudinal TCRB deep sequencing done wherever samples were available.

In light of the paper, this sample's time point label describes: week 11, during vaccination. Each vaccine dose, consisting of 300 ug of a 20-mer mutant IDH1 peptide in Montanide, was administered subcutaneously with topical imiquimod. Donors had newly diagnosed WHO grade 3 or 4 IDH1-mutant astrocytomas with loss of nuclear ATRX. The samples were drawn from NOA16, a multicentre, single-arm, open-label phase I trial in Germany that tested a mutant IDH1 peptide vaccine in humans for the first time. The DNeasy Blood and Tissue Kit was used to extract genomic DNA from EDTA blood for TCRB sequencing. Library method: the immunoSEQ multiplex PCR assay. Following the manufacturer's protocol, the hsTCRB Kit was used to amplify rearranged TCR beta chain sequences. An Illumina MiSeq was used to sequence the TCRB libraries. The study's own analysis went as follows. The proprietary platform of the kit vendor was used for demultiplexing, trimming and gene mapping. This immuneACCESS table, as held by TCRdb, lists in-frame sequences with V and J called but not all clones. Of the missing ones, under half trace to an unresolved V gene in checked studies; the others have no known cause. The V and J calls and clone size were taken over from that table, and D and trimming were inferred from the DNA. For this sample the table gives about 66,000 clones, of which roughly 80% were detected only once. The biggest ten clones account for 3.6% of the sample.

Concerning this clone: Its antigen is not yet known. Base quality data are lacking; no much larger clone is found one base away.

A distance of 12 bases separates the germline ends of V and J, which lose 0 bases and 5 bases respectively. The CDR3, from cysteine to phenylalanine, totals 14 residues. The retained sequence is limited to the CDR3, 42 bases, with the frame set at the first base. The germline V gene (reference sequence) yields GTSNPN for CDR1 and SVGIG for CDR2. The paper's findings and limits, for the study overall: It was noted by the authors that analyses of patient blood samples could not be reproduced owing to sample limitations. Across multiple MHC alleles, vaccine-induced immune responses were seen in 93.3% of patients. Pseudoprogression appeared unrelated to alterations in the top peripheral T cell clonotypes detected by TCRB sequencing. PBMC samples for TCRB deep sequencing were selected based on availability.

The sequence joins TRBV30 to TRBJ2-3, with the D call tentatively TRBD1 or TRBD2, each fitting 6 bases. The material was PBMCs, obtained from a glioma patient whose treatment included an IDH1 peptide vaccine. This clonotype was sampled from a man aged 25 to 45 with glioma. The bases read TGTGCCTGGAGTGTAGGGGGGCCGGGAGATACGCAGTATTTT. It translates to CAWSVGGPGDTQYF.